The 9 T cell receptor beta chains below all came from one sample that was sequenced in a study of graft-versus-host responses after intestinal transplantation. The assay was immunoSEQ multiplex PCR, and TCRdb's table has in-frame clones only and misses some. In the table there are some 27,000 clones, over 85% of which are singletons. Source: PBMCs, taken 18 days after transplant. The source of these receptors is a human patient who received an intestinal transplant, so some T cells may come from the graft donor.

The genes are TRBV19 and TRBJ1-5; D unresolved. The CDR3 is 15 residues long. Looked up from germline, CDR1 is LNHDA and CDR2 is SQIVND (reference sequence). V was shortened by 5 bases and J by 4 bases, with 15 bases between the two germline ends. The CDR3 region is CASSYNSLGNQPQHF. The CDR3 nucleotides are TGTGCCAGTAGTTATAACAGTCTAGGGAATCAGCCCCAGCATTTT.

This chain links TRBV9 with TRBJ2-7, with 9 bases identical to TRBD1. Trimming cost V 4 bases and J 1 base; bases outside gene matches: 6. Germline V gives CDR1 SGDLS, CDR2 YYNGEE. The CDR3 spans 15 residues. CDR3 in amino acids: CASSMKTGGSYEQYF. For the CDR3, the DNA is TGTGCCAGCAGCATGAAGACAGGGGGGTCCTACGAGCAGTACTTC.

In this sample, this clone turned up once. The V gene is TRBV5-1, the J gene TRBJ2-7; TRBD1 aligns across 8 bases. V lost 2 bases and J lost 4; bases outside the gene matches: 11. The CDR3 has 16 residues. CDR1 is SGHRS and CDR2 is YFSETQ in the germline V gene. CDR3 nucleotide sequence: TGCGCCAGCAGCTTAGTACCGACAGGGGATTTTTACGAGCAGTACTTC. This gives the protein CASSLVPTGDFYEQYF. Combining the CDR3 with reference TRBV5-1 and TRBJ2-7 gives the whole variable domain KAGVTQTPRYLIKTRGQQVTLSCSPISGHRSVSWYQQTPGQGLQFLFEYFSETQRNKGNFPGRFSGRQFSNSRSEMNVSTLELGDSALYLCASSLVPTGDFYEQYFGPGTRLTVT.

This clone was observed a few times. The V call is TRBV7-6, the J call TRBJ2-7; no definite D call. V shed 3 bases and J shed 3 bases, with 6 bases lying between them. The germline gives CDR1 SGHVS, CDR2 FNYEAQ. The length of the CDR3 is 12 residues. The CDR3 reads CASSLVGYEQYF. For the CDR3, the DNA is TGTGCCAGCAGCTTGGTAGGCTACGAGCAGTACTTC.

V usage is TRBV7-9 and J usage is TRBJ2-7; weak D call: TRBD1 (6 bases). Trimming left V 3 bases short and J 3 bases short, with 15 bases between. Germline lookup yields CDR1 SEHNR and CDR2 FQNEAQ (reference sequence). CDR3 length: 15 residues. The CDR3 region has the DNA TGTGCCAGCAGCTTGGGGGCCGACGGGAACTACGAGCAGTACTTC. This translates into CASSLGADGNYEQYF.

V is TRBV11-2 and J is TRBJ2-7; 12 bases line up with TRBD2. CDR3 length: 15 amino acids. The trim removed 4 bases at V and 6 bases at J, leaving 7 bases unmatched. CDR1 and CDR2 from the germline V gene are SGHAT and FQNNGV. Here the CDR3 reads CASSSTSGGPIEQYF. The CDR3 region has the DNA TGTGCCAGCAGCTCTACTAGCGGGGGGCCCATCGAGCAGTACTTC.

The V call is TRBV5-1, the J call TRBJ1-2; 10 bases match TRBD1. This CDR3 contains 15 residues. CDR1 and CDR2 (germline): SGHRS, YFSETQ. Unmatched junction bases numbered 6, after V lost 4 bases and J lost 3 bases. In DNA form, the CDR3 reads TGCGCCAGCAGCAAGGGGACAGGGGAGGACTATGGCTACACCTTC. The encoded protein is CASSKGTGEDYGYTF. The variable domain in full, completed from reference TRBV5-1 and TRBJ1-2, reads KAGVTQTPRYLIKTRGQQVTLSCSPISGHRSVSWYQQTPGQGLQFLFEYFSETQRNKGNFPGRFSGRQFSNSRSEMNVSTLELGDSALYLCASSKGTGEDYGYTFGSGTRLTVV.

The chain joins TRBV7-2 to TRBJ1-1; no reliable D call. Germline values: CDR1 SGHTA, CDR2 FQGNSA. Trimming removed 1 base from V and 3 bases from J, with 15 bases in between. The CDR3 runs 16 residues. CDR3 in DNA: TGTGCCAGCAGCTTAGATTCTTCGGGCGGGCACACTGAAGCTTTCTTT. Residues: CASSLDSSGGHTEAFF. Together with reference TRBV7-2 and TRBJ1-1, the CDR3 gives the full variable domain: GAGVSQSPSNKVTEKGKDVELRCDPISGHTALYWYRQSLGQGLEFLIYFQGNSAPDKSGLPSDRFSAERTGGSVSTLTIQRTQQEDSAVYLCASSLDSSGGHTEAFFGQGTRLTVV.

The V gene is TRBV6-6, the J gene TRBJ2-7; tentative D call: TRBD1 (5 bases). This CDR3 comprises 12 residues. Germline CDR1 MNHNY, CDR2 SVGAGI (reference sequence). Deletions cut 7 bases from V and 2 bases from J, with 9 bases between. The CDR3 DNA reads TGTGCCAGCACAGACAGTACCTACGAGCAGTACTTC. It codes for CASTDSTYEQYF.